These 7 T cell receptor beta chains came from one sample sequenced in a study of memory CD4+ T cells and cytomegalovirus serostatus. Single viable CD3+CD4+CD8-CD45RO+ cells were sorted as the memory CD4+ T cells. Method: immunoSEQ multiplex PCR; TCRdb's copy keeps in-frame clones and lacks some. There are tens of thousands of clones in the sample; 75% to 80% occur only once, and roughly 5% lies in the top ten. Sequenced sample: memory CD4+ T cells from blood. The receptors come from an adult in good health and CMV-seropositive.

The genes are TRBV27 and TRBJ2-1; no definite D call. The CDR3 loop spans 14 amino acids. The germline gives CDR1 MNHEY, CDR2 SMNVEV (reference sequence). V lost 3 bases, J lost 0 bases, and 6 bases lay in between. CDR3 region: CASSFTLSYNEQFF. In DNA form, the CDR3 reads TGTGCCAGCAGTTTTACTCTCTCCTACAATGAGCAGTTCTTC.

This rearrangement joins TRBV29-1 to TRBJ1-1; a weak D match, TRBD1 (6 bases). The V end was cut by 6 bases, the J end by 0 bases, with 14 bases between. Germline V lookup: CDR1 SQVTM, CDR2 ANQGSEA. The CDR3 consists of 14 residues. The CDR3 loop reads CSVQEGGLNTEAFF. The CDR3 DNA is TGCAGCGTACAGGAGGGGGGTTTGAACACTGAAGCTTTCTTT.

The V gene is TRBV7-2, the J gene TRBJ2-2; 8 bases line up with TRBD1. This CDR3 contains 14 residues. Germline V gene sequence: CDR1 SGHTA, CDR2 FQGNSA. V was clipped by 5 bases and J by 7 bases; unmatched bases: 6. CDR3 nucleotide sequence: TGTGCCAGCAGCGTGGACAGGGCGGACGGGGAGCTGTTTTTT. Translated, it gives CASSVDRADGELFF.

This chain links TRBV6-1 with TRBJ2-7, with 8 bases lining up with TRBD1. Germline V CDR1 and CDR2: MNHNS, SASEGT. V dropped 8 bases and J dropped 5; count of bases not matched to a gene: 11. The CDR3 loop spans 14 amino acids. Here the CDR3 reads CASQIDRGLDEQYF. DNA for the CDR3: TGTGCCAGCCAGATCGACAGGGGTCTCGACGAGCAGTACTTC.

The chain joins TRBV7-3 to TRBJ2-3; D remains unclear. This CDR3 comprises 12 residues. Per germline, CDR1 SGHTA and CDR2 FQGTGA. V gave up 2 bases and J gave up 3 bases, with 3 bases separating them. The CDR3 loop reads CASSLGTDTQYF. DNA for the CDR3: TGTGCCAGCAGCTTAGGGACAGATACGCAGTATTTT.

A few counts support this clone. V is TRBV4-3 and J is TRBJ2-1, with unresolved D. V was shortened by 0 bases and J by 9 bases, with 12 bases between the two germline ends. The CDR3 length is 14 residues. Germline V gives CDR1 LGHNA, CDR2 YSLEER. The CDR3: CASSQDFPPFEQFF. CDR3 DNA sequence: TGCGCCAGCAGCCAAGATTTCCCCCCCTTTGAGCAGTTCTTC.

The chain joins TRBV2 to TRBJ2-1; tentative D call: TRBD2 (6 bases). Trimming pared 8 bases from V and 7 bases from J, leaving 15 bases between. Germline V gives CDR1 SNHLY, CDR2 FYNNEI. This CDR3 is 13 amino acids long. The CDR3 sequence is CASLGGVGNEQFF. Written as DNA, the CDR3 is TGTGCCAGCTTAGGAGGGGTTGGGAATGAGCAGTTCTTC.